This T cell receptor (beta chain) was recovered during a study of T cell repertoires in cytomegalovirus infection (dated by TCRdb to the late 2010s). As for the study more broadly: The HLA type of each donor mattered for the analysis, because public TCR beta signatures pointed to carriage of CMV infection along with the matching HLA type.

Only a few counts were recorded for this clonotype. Its recognized antigen is unknown. Per-base qualities were not stored, and no clone one base away is much larger. Trimming at the junction amounts to 0 bases on V and 0 bases on J, and the germline ends lie 6 bases apart. From cysteine to phenylalanine, the CDR3 is 15 amino acids long. The kept DNA is CDR3 alone, 45 bases in frame from the first base. TCRdb shows the sequencer as Illumina HiSeq 1500. TCRdb reprocessed the public reads (quality trimming at Q25 with fastp, clone calling with MiXCR) and kept in-frame beta chains. When rows share a CDR3 protein, they turn into one entry using the most common DNA and genes. This sample gives around 290,000 distinct CDR3 sequences in total; about 23% of them show up just once. The ten largest clones take up around 13% of the sample. Broader findings and caveats from the paper: The ex vivo response was dominated by HLA-C-restricted CMV-specific TCR beta clonotypes, which also provided the single most frequent clonotype in two of eight donors. Carriers of CMV infection plus the relevant HLA type were discriminated by the cumulative frequency of public TCR beta family members in the study cohort and in an independent approximately 360-donor cohort.

Rearrangement joined TRBV12-3 or TRBV12-4 to TRBJ1-5; no D segment can be confidently identified. The source is a human donor in good health (CMV status not recorded). Some clones in this sample may be carry-over from other donors' samples. Material: PBMCs. This receptor has the CDR3 CASSLASSSNQPQHF. The base sequence is TGTGCCAGCAGTTTAGCATCATCTAGCAATCAGCCCCAGCATTTT.